The 27 T cell receptor beta chains given below trace back to one sample, sequenced in a study of T cell repertoires in cytomegalovirus infection. TCRdb reprocessed the reads via MiXCR and lists one record per CDR3 protein. The data hold a few hundred thousand distinct CDR3 sequences, with under 20% observed a single time. Input material: PBMCs. The receptors here all came from a human donor in good health (CMV status not recorded). Some clones in this sample may be carry-over from other donors' samples.

This clonotype was observed at least ten times. The genes are TRBV7-2 and TRBJ1-2; D is perhaps TRBD1 (5 bases). The CDR3 runs 13 residues. The germline V gene has CDR1 SGHTA and CDR2 FQGNSA. V was pared by 1 base and J by 6 bases, with 9 bases between. This chain's CDR3 is CASSLGWGDGYTF. The CDR3 nucleotides read TGTGCCAGCAGCTTAGGGTGGGGGGATGGCTACACCTTC. The whole variable domain, filled in from reference TRBV7-2 and TRBJ1-2, reads GAGVSQSPSNKVTEKGKDVELRCDPISGHTALYWYRQSLGQGLEFLIYFQGNSAPDKSGLPSDRFSAERTGGSVSTLTIQRTQQEDSAVYLCASSLGWGDGYTFGSGTRLTVV.

This clonotype has only a few counts. The chain links TRBV10-3 to TRBJ1-3; TRBD1 is a possible D gene (6 bases). V lost 7 bases and J 4 bases, leaving 11 bases between the germline ends. CDR1 ENHRY and CDR2 SYGVKD come from the germline V gene. The CDR3 runs 13 residues. CDR3 nucleotides: TGTGCCATCACGGCAGGGGCAGGAAACACCATATATTTT. Its protein is CAITAGAGNTIYF.

This chain connects TRBV6-5 to TRBJ2-2; no firm D call. CDR1 is MNHEY, CDR2 SVGAGI, per germline. There are 15 residues in the CDR3. The V and J ends lost 2 bases and 1 base respectively, with 8 bases between them. For the CDR3, the DNA is TGTGCCAGCAGTTACGACGCGCAGAACACCGGGGAGCTGTTTTTT. Residues: CASSYDAQNTGELFF.

This clonotype came up many times. V is TRBV20-1 and J is TRBJ2-7; no firm D call. The CDR3 has 14 amino acids. The germline V gene has CDR1 DFQATT and CDR2 SNEGSKA (reference sequence). V was cut by 1 base and J by 2 bases, with 12 bases left in between. CDR3 DNA sequence: TGCAGTGCTAGAGTGTCAGCAATGGCCTACGAGCAGTACTTC. This translates into CSARVSAMAYEQYF.

This clonotype was found a few times. The CDR3 region is CASSYSSPGRSEKLFF. The CDR3 DNA is TGTGCCAGCAGTTACTCGAGTCCAGGGAGGAGTGAAAAACTGTTTTTT. V is TRBV6-6 and J is TRBJ1-4; perhaps TRBD1 as D (5 bases). The V gene lost 0 bases and the J gene lost 7 bases, with 15 bases spanning the gap. The CDR3 length is 16 residues. CDR1 is MNHNY, CDR2 SVGAGI, per germline (reference sequence).

This clonotype was recorded at least ten times. The chain uses TRBV7-9 and TRBJ2-4; D is possibly TRBD1 (5 bases). The CDR3 sequence is 15 residues long. Per germline, CDR1 SEHNR and CDR2 FQNEAQ (reference sequence). V dropped 5 bases and J dropped 2 bases, with 13 bases sitting between them. DNA of the CDR3: TGTGCCAGCAGCACCGGCAGACAGCCCAAAAACATTCAGTACTTC. This translates into CASSTGRQPKNIQYF.

The sample holds many counts of this clonotype. The chain couples TRBV7-2 to TRBJ1-1, with D tentatively TRBD1 (5 bases). The CDR3 length is 14 residues. Looked up from germline, CDR1 is SGHTA and CDR2 is FQGNSA. Trimming cost V 5 bases and J 5 bases, with 15 bases left between them. The CDR3, as DNA: TGTGCCAGCAGCCCGGGGGGAGGCGGAACTGAAGCTTTCTTT. Translation: CASSPGGGGTEAFF.

V is TRBV12-3 or TRBV12-4 and J is TRBJ2-1, with 12 bases fitting TRBD2. J was trimmed by 7 bases and V by 3 bases; bases with no gene match: 7. This CDR3 has 16 amino acids. CDR3 loop: CASSFSPTSGGNEQFF. CDR3 bases: TGTGCCAGCAGTTTCTCCCCGACTAGCGGGGGAAATGAGCAGTTCTTC.

The chain is built from TRBV4-1 and TRBJ2-5, with 9 bases that match TRBD2. Germline CDR1 MGHRA, CDR2 YSYEKL. V shed 4 bases, J shed 0 bases, and the junction held 3 bases outside the gene matches. The CDR3 length is 15 residues. This CDR3 is CASSPLAGNQETQYF. The CDR3 DNA reads TGCGCCAGCAGCCCCCTAGCGGGGAACCAAGAGACCCAGTACTTC.

This chain joins TRBV28 and TRBJ2-7; TRBD1 or TRBD2 may be the D gene (5 bases each). This CDR3 region has 19 residues. Trimming shortened V by 5 bases and J by 2 bases, and 28 bases separated the two germline ends. Germline V gene lookup returns CDR1 MDHEN and CDR2 SYDVKM. The CDR3 here is CASSHIRQPGFGDPYEQYF. Here the CDR3 DNA reads TGTGCCAGCAGTCACATAAGACAGCCTGGCTTCGGGGATCCCTACGAGCAGTACTTC.

This clonotype was seen at least ten times. The chain uses TRBV7-9 and TRBJ2-2, with 8 bases matching TRBD2. V lost 2 bases, J lost 3 bases, and 5 bases stayed unmatched. The CDR3 is 16 amino acids. Germline-derived CDR1 and CDR2 are SEHNR and FQNEAQ (reference sequence). The CDR3 coding sequence is TGTGCCAGCAGCTTATTTAGCGGGGCCTACACCGGGGAGCTGTTTTTT. Its translation: CASSLFSGAYTGELFF.

The V call is TRBV20-1, the J call TRBJ2-2; D ambiguous. V was trimmed by 0 bases and J by 3 bases, leaving 8 bases between them. The CDR3 has 14 residues. The germline V gene encodes CDR1 DFQATT and CDR2 SNEGSKA (reference sequence). CDR3 in amino acids: CSARDVTHTGELFF. CDR3 DNA: TGCAGTGCTAGAGATGTTACTCACACCGGGGAGCTGTTTTTT.

This clonotype was detected many times. V is TRBV12-3 or TRBV12-4 and J is TRBJ2-5; 10 bases fit TRBD1. V dropped 5 bases and J dropped 8; count of bases not matched to a gene: 8. The CDR3 has 14 amino acids. CDR3 in amino acids: CASSPGQGIGTQYF. In DNA form, the CDR3 reads TGTGCCAGCAGTCCGGGACAGGGGATCGGTACCCAGTACTTC.

This clonotype occurred many times. The V gene is TRBV4-1, the J gene TRBJ1-4, with D unresolved. The CDR3 consists of 13 residues. Germline V lookup: CDR1 MGHRA, CDR2 YSYEKL. Between the trimmed V and J ends, which lost 3 bases and 4 bases, there was a span of 6 bases. The CDR3 loop reads CASSQGYNEKLFF. The DNA for the CDR3 is TGCGCCAGCAGCCAGGGATATAATGAAAAACTGTTTTTT.

J is TRBJ2-3 and V is TRBV4-2; D gene ambiguous. V was cut by 0 bases and J by 1 base, with 8 bases left in between. Looked up from germline, CDR1 is LGHNA and CDR2 is YNFKEQ. The CDR3 sequence is 15 residues long. The CDR3: CASSQEYQRTDTQYF. The CDR3 coding sequence is TGTGCCAGCAGCCAAGAGTACCAGCGCACAGATACGCAGTATTTT.

This clonotype was detected many times. The chain couples TRBV28 to TRBJ1-2; TRBD1 might be the D (6 bases). V was shortened by 3 bases and J by 5 bases, with 16 bases between the two germline ends. This CDR3 has 15 amino acids. Per germline, CDR1 MDHEN and CDR2 SYDVKM. The CDR3 loop reads CASSFTGGYLYGYTF. DNA of the CDR3: TGTGCCAGCAGTTTTACGGGGGGCTACCTTTATGGCTACACCTTC.

This clonotype was counted a few times. The rearrangement uses TRBV12-3 or TRBV12-4 and TRBJ1-5, with a possible D match to TRBD1 (6 bases). The CDR3 loop spans 20 amino acids. V lost 6 bases and J 0 bases, leaving 27 bases between the germline ends. CDR3 nucleotide sequence: TGTGCCAGCAGACTTAAATCAAGGGGGATTCGCGATAATAGCAATCAGCCCCAGCATTTT. Translation gives CASRLKSRGIRDNSNQPQHF.

This clonotype was seen a few times. V and J are TRBV20-1 and TRBJ1-5; no clear D. Germline V gives CDR1 DFQATT, CDR2 SNEGSKA (reference sequence). This CDR3 contains 16 residues. V shed 6 bases and J shed 0 bases, with 18 bases lying between them. The CDR3 is CSAHNPYTHSNQPQHF. Written as DNA, the CDR3 is TGCAGTGCGCATAACCCCTACACTCATAGCAATCAGCCCCAGCATTTT.

This chain connects TRBV6-5 to TRBJ1-2, with D perhaps TRBD1 (6 bases). V was pared by 2 bases and J by 8 bases, with 12 bases between. The CDR3 totals 13 residues. The germline gives CDR1 MNHEY, CDR2 SVGAGI. CDR3 nucleotides: TGTGCCAGCAGTTACCCACAGGGTCGGGGCTACACCTTC. Amino acids: CASSYPQGRGYTF.

In its sample, this clonotype was seen a few times. Sequence at one end of the junction differs from germline and may be a read error. The V call is TRBV7-7, the J call TRBJ1-4, with 7 nucleotides matching TRBD1. Germline V gene lookup returns CDR1 SSHAT and CDR2 FNYEAQ (reference sequence). The CDR3 consists of 15 residues. CDR3 sequence reads: CASSAGTADREKLFF. In nucleotides, the CDR3 is TGTGCTAGCAGCGCCGGGACAGCGGATCGTGAAAAACTGTTTTTT. Full variable domain (outside the CDR3, taken from reference TRBV7-7 and TRBJ1-4): GAGVSQSPRYKVTKRGQDVTLRCDPISSHATLYWYQQALGQGPEFLTYFNYEAQPDKSGLPSDRFSAERPEGSISTLTIQRTEQRDSAMYRCASSAGTADREKLFFGSGTQLSVL.

This clonotype was counted at least ten times. The J gene is TRBJ2-5, the V gene TRBV12-3 or TRBV12-4, with no clear D. The CDR3 length is 14 residues. Trimming stripped 2 bases from V and 5 bases from J, with 12 bases between. The CDR3 DNA is TGTGCCAGCAGTTTACGAGCAGGATTTGAGACCCAGTACTTC. Translated: CASSLRAGFETQYF.

This clonotype occurred many times. This chain links TRBV28 with TRBJ2-5; TRBD2 matches at 10 bases. Germline V gene data show CDR1 as MDHEN and CDR2 as SYDVKM. Germline trimming cut 4 bases from V and 1 base from J; bases unmatched to any gene: 3. The CDR3 is 15 amino acids. For the CDR3, the DNA is TGTGCCAGCAGTTCTAGCGGGGGCCTCCAAGAGACCCAGTACTTC. Amino acid sequence: CASSSSGGLQETQYF.

This clonotype was recorded many times. The chain couples TRBV6-6 to TRBJ1-1, with D possibly TRBD1 on 5 matching bases. V was cut by 0 bases and J by 2 bases, with 10 bases left in between. The germline V gene encodes CDR1 MNHNY and CDR2 SVGAGI (reference sequence). This CDR3 comprises 15 residues. The CDR3 DNA reads TGTGCCAGCAGTTACTCGAAAGGGGCCAACACTGAAGCTTTCTTT. It codes for CASSYSKGANTEAFF.

The chain is built from TRBV12-3 or TRBV12-4 and TRBJ1-4, with 7 bases aligning to TRBD1. The CDR3 is made up of 15 amino acids. The ends lost 5 bases at V and 1 base at J; junction bases unmatched: 4. The CDR3: CASSPRDRTNEKLFF. The CDR3 bases are TGTGCCAGCAGTCCCCGGGACAGAACTAATGAAAAACTGTTTTTT.

This clonotype was found a few times. As DNA, the CDR3 is TGTGCCACCAGAAGGGAGACGAACACCGGGGAGCTGTTTTTT. It yields the protein CATRRETNTGELFF. The rearrangement joins TRBV15 to TRBJ2-2; D may be TRBD2 (5 bases). The CDR3 covers 14 residues. Trimming took off 6 bases at V and 0 bases at J, with 8 bases between the two ends. Germline V gene data show CDR1 as LNHNV and CDR2 as YYDKDF (reference sequence).

V is TRBV4-3 and J is TRBJ2-1, with 7 bases fitting TRBD2. This CDR3 is 15 amino acids long. V lost 4 bases to trimming and J lost 3 bases; unmatched junction nucleotides: 6. Looked up from germline, CDR1 is LGHNA and CDR2 is YSLEER. The CDR3 DNA sequence: TGCGCCAGCAGCCGGGGGGAGGGAGGCTACAATGAGCAGTTCTTC. Amino acids: CASSRGEGGYNEQFF.

The sample holds a few counts of this clonotype. The chain couples TRBV15 to TRBJ1-1; no reliable D call. V lost 3 bases to trimming and J lost 8 bases, with 10 bases between them. The germline V gene encodes CDR1 LNHNV and CDR2 YYDKDF (reference sequence). The CDR3 length is 12 residues. CDR3 sequence (DNA): TGTGCCACCAGCAGTGACTTCGGGGAAGCTTTCTTT. It is translated as CATSSDFGEAFF.